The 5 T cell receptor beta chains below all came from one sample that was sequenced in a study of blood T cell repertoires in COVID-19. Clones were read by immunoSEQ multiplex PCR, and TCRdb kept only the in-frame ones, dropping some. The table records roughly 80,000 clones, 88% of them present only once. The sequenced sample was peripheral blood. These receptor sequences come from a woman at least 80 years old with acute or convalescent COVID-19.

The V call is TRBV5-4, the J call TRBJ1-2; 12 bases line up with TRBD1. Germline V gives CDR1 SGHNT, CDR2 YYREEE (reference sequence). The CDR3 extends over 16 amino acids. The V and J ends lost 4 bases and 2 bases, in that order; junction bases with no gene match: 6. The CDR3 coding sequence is TGTGCCAGCAGCCCCCCGGGACAGGGGGCAAACTATGGCTACACCTTC. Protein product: CASSPPGQGANYGYTF.

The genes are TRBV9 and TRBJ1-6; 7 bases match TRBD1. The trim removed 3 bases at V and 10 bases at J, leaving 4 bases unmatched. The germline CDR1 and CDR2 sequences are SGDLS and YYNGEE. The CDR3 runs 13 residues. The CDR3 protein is CASSGTGDSPLHF. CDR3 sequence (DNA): TGTGCCAGCAGCGGAACAGGGGACTCACCCCTCCACTTT.

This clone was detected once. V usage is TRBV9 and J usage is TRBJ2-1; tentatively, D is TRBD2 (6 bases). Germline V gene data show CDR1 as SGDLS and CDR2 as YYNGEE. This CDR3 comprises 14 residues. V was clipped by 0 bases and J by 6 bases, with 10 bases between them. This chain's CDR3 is CASSVALGGNEQFF. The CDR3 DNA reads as TGTGCCAGCAGCGTAGCCCTGGGGGGCAATGAGCAGTTCTTC.

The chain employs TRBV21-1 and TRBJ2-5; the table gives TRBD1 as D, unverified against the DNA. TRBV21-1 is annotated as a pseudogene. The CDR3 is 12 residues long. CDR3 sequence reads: CASSRTGETQYF. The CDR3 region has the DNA TGTGCCAGCAGCCGGACAGGGGAGACCCAGTACTTC.

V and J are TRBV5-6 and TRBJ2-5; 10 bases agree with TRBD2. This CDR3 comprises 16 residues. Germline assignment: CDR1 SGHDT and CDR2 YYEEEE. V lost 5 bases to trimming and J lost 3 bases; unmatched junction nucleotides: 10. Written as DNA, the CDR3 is TGTGCCAGCAGTCCAACAGGGCTAGCGGGAGAAGAGACCCAGTACTTC. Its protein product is CASSPTGLAGEETQYF.